The clone carrying this TCR beta chain was seen repeatedly, ten times or more. The antigen remains undetermined. Making TCR cDNA involved 5'RACE template switching, which added UMIs and a universal primer site. MiXCR, run by TCRdb on the 5' RACE reads, gives a single entry per CDR3 protein. Here the sample spans roughly 140,000 distinct CDR3 sequences, 7.7% being singletons. The source of the sample is a study of T cells after yellow fever vaccination. Study-level background: Preparing low-cell-number fractions relied on SMART-Seq v4 Ultra Low Input.

General study findings and limits: A limited proportion of clonotypes was detected within both the CD4 and CD8 compartments. Reappearing after the booster were most of the clones from primary vaccination (roughly 95% CD4, approximately 88% CD8).

The V gene's germline CDR1 is SGHAT and CDR2 FQNNGV. This CDR3 has 13 amino acids. The J segment lost 8 bases and the V segment lost 11 bases, leaving 11 bases of the junction unmatched. The V call is TRBV11-2, the J call TRBJ2-2, with 7 positions matching TRBD1. Here the sequenced sample was CD4+ T cells sorted from PBMCs, taken 5 days after the yellow fever booster vaccination. This clonotype was obtained from a young man who received the YFV17D yellow fever vaccine. The chain's CDR3 is CAGRDSGYGELFF. The CDR3 DNA is TGTGCCGGACGGGACAGTGGATATGGGGAGCTGTTTTTT.